These 21 T cell receptor beta chains were sequenced from one sample in a study of PD-L1 blockade in urothelial cancer. Sequencing was performed with immunoSEQ multiplex PCR; in TCRdb, only in-frame clones are kept and a portion is missing. The sample has about 51,000 clones, 75% to 90% seen once. Sequenced material: PBMCs, taken around atezolizumab (anti-PD-L1) treatment. These receptors all come from a man between 60 and 75 years old with urothelial cancer.

V is TRBV18 and J is TRBJ1-5; a possible D gene is TRBD1 (5 bases). The CDR3 consists of 14 residues. CDR1 is KGHSH, CDR2 LQKENI, per germline. V was shortened by 3 bases and J by 5 bases, with 11 bases between the two germline ends. CDR3: CASSPWGGDQPQHF. The CDR3 coding sequence is TGTGCCAGCTCACCTTGGGGAGGGGATCAGCCCCAGCATTTT.

The chain employs TRBV6-5 and TRBJ2-1, with 10 bases that match TRBD2. V lost 0 bases to trimming and J lost 7 bases; unmatched junction nucleotides: 6. The germline CDR1 and CDR2 sequences are MNHEY and SVGAGI. The CDR3 is 16 amino acids. The CDR3 sequence is CASSYSSSGRRNEQFF. The CDR3 coding sequence is TGTGCCAGCAGTTACTCTTCTAGCGGGAGACGAAATGAGCAGTTCTTC.

The CDR3 nucleotides are TGCGCCAGCGGGACGGGACAGGGTGGTGAAAAACTGTTTTTT. This gives the protein CASGTGQGGEKLFF. The chain employs TRBV5-1 and TRBJ1-4; 9 bases are a match to TRBD1. With V trimmed by 7 bases and J by 7 bases, 8 bases remained unmatched. The CDR3 covers 14 residues. Germline loops: CDR1 SGHRS, CDR2 YFSETQ.

The V call is TRBV7-8, the J call TRBJ2-3; 8 nucleotides match TRBD2. Germline loops: CDR1 SGHVS, CDR2 FQNEAQ. The J segment lost 2 bases and the V segment lost 5 bases, leaving 12 bases of the junction unmatched. The CDR3 spans 17 residues. In nucleotides, the CDR3 is TGTGCCAGCAGCCCCCGGACTAGCCCAGATCCCACAGATACGCAGTATTTT. Protein sequence: CASSPRTSPDPTDTQYF.

The chain has TRBV5-4 and TRBJ1-2, with D perhaps matching TRBD1 (5 bases). V was trimmed by 7 bases and J by 4 bases, leaving 23 bases between them. The CDR3 contains 16 residues. Looked up from germline, CDR1 is SGHNT and CDR2 is YYREEE (reference sequence). The CDR3 region has the DNA TGTGCCAGCGGCGGGGCAGGGAGGATGGGATCCTATGGCTACACCTTC. Its protein is CASGGAGRMGSYGYTF.

The rearrangement links TRBV10-3 to TRBJ2-3; 11 bases are a match to TRBD2. V lost 3 bases and J lost 0; bases outside the gene matches: 5. This CDR3 region has 17 residues. Germline V lookup: CDR1 ENHRY, CDR2 SYGVKD. The CDR3 sequence is CAISEWTSGRSTDTQYF. CDR3 sequence (DNA): TGTGCCATCAGTGAATGGACTAGCGGGCGTAGCACAGATACGCAGTATTTT.

The chain combines TRBV2 with TRBJ1-1; D unresolved. The CDR3 is made up of 13 amino acids. V lost 6 bases to trimming and J lost 4 bases, with 12 bases between them. Per germline, CDR1 SNHLY and CDR2 FYNNEI. The CDR3 here is CASRNRGSTEAFF. For the CDR3, the DNA is TGTGCCAGCAGAAACAGAGGGAGCACTGAAGCTTTCTTT.

This chain uses TRBV5-1 with TRBJ2-5; possible D gene TRBD2, 6 bases. The ends were cut back, 2 bases at V and 2 bases at J, with 13 bases in the middle. The CDR3 sequence is 15 residues long. CDR1 and CDR2 from the germline V gene are SGHRS and YFSETQ. For the CDR3, the DNA is TGCGCCAGCAGCTTCGGGAGACTAGTTCAAGAGACCCAGTACTTC. The encoded protein is CASSFGRLVQETQYF.

Of note for this clone: Other DNA sequences in the same sample also yield this CDR3. The chain combines TRBV9 with TRBJ2-7; TRBD2 might be the D (6 bases). Trimming removed 0 bases from V and 4 bases from J, with 11 bases in between. Germline loops: CDR1 SGDLS, CDR2 YYNGEE. CDR3 length: 14 residues. In nucleotides, the CDR3 is TGTGCCAGCAGCGTAGCGGGAGCTAGGTACGAGCAGTACTTC. Residues: CASSVAGARYEQYF.

This chain links TRBV5-4 with TRBJ2-1; D is possibly TRBD1 (6 bases). Trimming took 4 bases from V and 5 from J, leaving 16 bases between them. This CDR3 region has 15 residues. The germline CDR1 and CDR2 sequences are SGHNT and YYREEE (reference sequence). CDR3 nucleotides: TGTGCCAGCAGCGCTGGACAGAACCCGGACAATGAGCAGTTCTTC. It translates to CASSAGQNPDNEQFF.

This chain uses TRBV7-9 with TRBJ1-1; D not resolved. Germline CDR1 reads SEHNR; CDR2 reads FQNEAQ (reference sequence). V shed 5 bases and J shed 5 bases, with 12 bases lying between them. The CDR3 sequence is 13 residues long. The CDR3 spells CASSREPGTEAFF. As DNA, the CDR3 is TGTGCCAGCAGCCGAGAACCGGGTACTGAAGCTTTCTTT.

DNA for the CDR3: TGTGCCAGCAGTGAAAGTTTTGGACAGTACAATCAGCCCCAGCATTTT. Translated, it gives CASSESFGQYNQPQHF. J is TRBJ1-5 and V is TRBV6-1; D is perhaps TRBD1 (6 bases). Deletions cut 2 bases from V and 3 bases from J, with 14 bases between. This CDR3 has 16 amino acids. The V gene's germline CDR1 is MNHNS and CDR2 SASEGT.

The CDR3 region is CASSSSGSTYEQYF. CDR3 sequence (DNA): TGTGCCAGCAGCTCAAGTGGGAGTACCTACGAGCAGTACTTC. This rearrangement joins TRBV5-4 to TRBJ2-7; weak D call: TRBD2 (5 bases). Between the trimmed V and J ends, which lost 3 bases and 2 bases, there was a span of 12 bases. There are 14 residues in the CDR3. Germline V gene sequence: CDR1 SGHNT, CDR2 YYREEE (reference sequence).

This chain links TRBV7-9 with TRBJ1-4, with no clear D. CDR1 and CDR2 (germline): SEHNR, FQNEAQ (reference sequence). The CDR3 is 14 amino acids. V was shortened by 11 bases and J by 6 bases, with 19 bases between the two germline ends. The chain's CDR3 is CAVSSKSVYEKLFF. In DNA form, the CDR3 reads TGTGCCGTATCCTCGAAGAGCGTATATGAAAAACTGTTTTTT.

The chain links TRBV10-3 to TRBJ2-7, with 12 nucleotides matching TRBD2. Germline assignment: CDR1 ENHRY and CDR2 SYGVKD. The CDR3 contains 16 residues. Unmatched junction bases numbered 0, after V lost 0 bases and J lost 0 bases. CDR3 amino acids: CAISESTSGSSYEQYF. The CDR3 bases are TGTGCCATCAGTGAGTCGACTAGCGGGAGCTCCTACGAGCAGTACTTC.

The chain links TRBV6-1 to TRBJ2-7; 7 nucleotides align to TRBD2. In germline, CDR1 is MNHNS, CDR2 SASEGT. The CDR3 is made up of 15 amino acids. V was pared by 7 bases and J by 5 bases, with 14 bases of the junction left unmatched. CDR3 coding DNA: TGTGCCAGCACCGGGGTAGCGGGCACCGTTGACGAGCAGTACTTC. Translated, it gives CASTGVAGTVDEQYF.

The chain uses TRBV13 and TRBJ1-6; D remains unclear. Trimming shortened V by 3 bases and J by 7 bases, and 7 bases separated the two germline ends. This CDR3 comprises 13 residues. Germline-derived CDR1 and CDR2 are PRHDT and FYEKMQ (reference sequence). The CDR3 loop reads CASSFRGNSPLHF. The CDR3 bases are TGTGCCAGCAGCTTTAGAGGCAATTCACCCCTCCACTTT.

The chain joins TRBV6-5 to TRBJ1-2; D call uncertain. This CDR3 contains 12 residues. CDR1 and CDR2 from the germline V gene are MNHEY and SVGAGI. The germline V and J ends were trimmed by 11 bases and 4 bases, with 14 bases remaining between them. The CDR3: CAVRGGIYGYTF. CDR3 nucleotides: TGTGCCGTCCGTGGAGGTATCTATGGCTACACCTTC.

This clone was observed a handful of times. This chain links TRBV28 with TRBJ2-4; the D gene is possibly TRBD1 (6 bases). Trimming removed 5 bases from V and 1 base from J, with 15 bases in between. The CDR3 length is 16 residues. CDR1 is MDHEN, CDR2 SYDVKM, per germline. The CDR3 reads CASSPFPRGAKNIQYF. CDR3 in DNA: TGTGCCAGCAGTCCCTTCCCGAGGGGGGCCAAAAACATTCAGTACTTC.

This clone was seen only once. V and J are TRBV5-1 and TRBJ2-2, with 7 bases lining up with TRBD1. This CDR3 has 15 amino acids. The germline V gene has CDR1 SGHRS and CDR2 YFSETQ. V gave up 0 bases and J gave up 1 base; unmatched junction bases: 0. CDR3 in amino acids: CASSLGQGNTGELFF. In DNA form, the CDR3 reads TGCGCCAGCAGCTTGGGACAGGGGAACACCGGGGAGCTGTTTTTT.

This clone appeared a single time. This chain joins TRBV6-5 and TRBJ1-5, with TRBD1 matching 9 bases. This CDR3 has 13 amino acids. After removal of 6 bases from V and 7 bases from J, the junction contained 4 bases not matched to a gene. CDR1 and CDR2 from the germline V gene are MNHEY and SVGAGI. As DNA, the CDR3 is TGTGCCAGCAGACGACAGGGGGGCCAGCCCCAGCATTTT. Translating gives CASRRQGGQPQHF.